This TCR beta chain originates from a study of regulatory T cells in long-lasting Graves disease (dated by TCRdb to the early 2020s). For the study in its entirety: To count as having persistent Graves' disease, a patient had to have received antithyroid drug treatment for over 5 years with TSH receptor autoantibodies remaining persistently positive. Persistent Graves' disease patients were compared with newly diagnosed Graves' disease patients by peripheral blood TCR sequencing and RNA sequencing. A total of some 33 samples were covered by TCR sequencing, comprising around 13 persistent and about 20 newly diagnosed Graves' disease patients. In the clinical cohort, patients with persistent Graves' disease had used antithyroid drugs for an average of about 9.3 years. The study was conducted in China and was registered as a clinical trial.

Libraries were built with multiplex PCR. The instrument was an Illumina HiSeq 4000. TCR beta libraries were built with iRepertoire HTBI primers and Arm-PCR amplification of CDR3 regions. PCR products were gel purified before sequencing. The original pipeline was this. A total of fewer than 70 TRBV and some 15 TRBJ segments were identified across samples and were used for gene usage analysis of CDR3 amino acid clonotypes. COPE and FqMerger were used to merge filtered high-quality paired reads into contigs. Contigs were aligned with BLAST to IMGT TRBV, TRBD and TRBJ reference genes, and CDR3 was defined per IMGT. Highly expanded clones were defined as clonotypes with a frequency above 0.1%. Shannon entropy was used to measure repertoire diversity, and the Gini coefficient was used to measure V-J evenness. Clonotypes shared by more than one individual were considered public. TCRdb cleaned the public reads at Q25 with fastp, built clones with MiXCR and kept in-frame beta chains. Entries that share a CDR3 protein sequence are merged under the most common genes and DNA. For this entry, the V and J calls and clone size follow TCRdb and not the study's own pipeline. The sample table shows approximately 690,000 distinct CDR3 sequences, and about 32% are seen once. The ten largest clones represent about 42% of the sample.

This clonotype was seen repeatedly, ten times or more. Its antigen is unknown. Per-base quality was not reported, and no clone a single base away is much larger than it. From the germline V gene, CDR1 is MGHDK and CDR2 is SYGVNS. V trim: 1 base; J trim: 2 bases; unmatched bases: 4. From cysteine to phenylalanine, the CDR3 is 15 amino acids long. Left in the record is the CDR3 DNA by itself, 45 bases read in frame from the first base. The sample's time point label is to be understood as: persistent/refractory GD, antithyroid drugs over 5 years with positive TRAb. RNA was extracted from PBMCs in TRIzol for both TCR sequencing and RNA sequencing. Graves' disease was diagnosed according to American Thyroid Association guidelines. The patients came from an endocrinology department in Xi'an, China. From each patient, approximately 9 milliliters of peripheral blood was collected into an EDTA anticoagulant tube. Ficoll Paque Plus density gradient separation was used to isolate PBMCs, and no further T cell sorting was performed. RNA quality was checked with an Agilent 2100 Bioanalyzer and agarose gel, and concentration with a NanoDrop 2000.

Beyond this particular receptor, the publication reports: Only the TCR beta chain was sequenced and analyzed. The small sample size was acknowledged by the authors as a limitation that may reduce accuracy. Lower TCR Shannon entropy and fewer highly expanded clones were observed in persistent Graves' disease patients than in newly diagnosed patients, which suggested clonal expansion. Persistent patients shared more public clonotypes among themselves (roughly 2,700) than newly diagnosed patients did (about 970). Preferential use of TRBV28, TRBJ1-2 and TRBJ2-5 was observed in persistent disease, whereas TRBV20-1 and TRBJ2-1 were favored in newly diagnosed disease. Only peripheral blood was studied, because thyroid tissue, the primary lesion, was inaccessible.

Source: peripheral blood mononuclear cells (PBMCs), taken when the disease was refractory, from a patient treated with antithyroid drugs. The chain uses TRBV25-1 and TRBJ2-7, with TRBD2 matching 8 junction bases. This receptor was taken from a female donor with Graves disease. The sequence in DNA is TGTGCCAGCAGTGAATGGACGGGAGGGCCCTACGAGCAGTACTTC. Its coded protein is CASSEWTGGPYEQYF.